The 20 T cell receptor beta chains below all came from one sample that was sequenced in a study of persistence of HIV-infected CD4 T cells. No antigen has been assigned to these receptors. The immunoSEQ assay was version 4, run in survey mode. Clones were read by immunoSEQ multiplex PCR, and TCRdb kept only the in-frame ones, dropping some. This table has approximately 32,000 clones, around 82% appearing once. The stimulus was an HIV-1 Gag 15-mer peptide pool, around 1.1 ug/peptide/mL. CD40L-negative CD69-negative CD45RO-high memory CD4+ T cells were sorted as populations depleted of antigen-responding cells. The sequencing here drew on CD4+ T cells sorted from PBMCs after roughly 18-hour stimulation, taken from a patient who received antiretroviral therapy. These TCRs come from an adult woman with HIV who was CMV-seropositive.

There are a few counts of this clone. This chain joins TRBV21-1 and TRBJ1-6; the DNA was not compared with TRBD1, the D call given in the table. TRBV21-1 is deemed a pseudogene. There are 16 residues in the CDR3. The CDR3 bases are TGTGCCAGCTCTGGACAGGGAAGCTCCTATAATTCACCCCTCCACTTT. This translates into CASSGQGSSYNSPLHF.

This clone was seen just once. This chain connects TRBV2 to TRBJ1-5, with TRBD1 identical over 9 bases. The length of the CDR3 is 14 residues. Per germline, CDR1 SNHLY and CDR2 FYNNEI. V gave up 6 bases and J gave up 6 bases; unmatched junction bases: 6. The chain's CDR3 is CASSGDRVGQPQHF. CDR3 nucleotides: TGTGCCAGCAGCGGGGACAGGGTGGGTCAGCCCCAGCATTTT.

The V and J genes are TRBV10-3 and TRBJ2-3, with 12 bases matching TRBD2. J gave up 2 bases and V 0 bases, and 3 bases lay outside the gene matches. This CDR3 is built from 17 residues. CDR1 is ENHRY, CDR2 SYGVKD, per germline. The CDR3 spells CAISESRLAGATDTQYF. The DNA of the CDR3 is TGTGCCATCAGTGAGTCCCGACTAGCGGGAGCCACAGATACGCAGTATTTT.

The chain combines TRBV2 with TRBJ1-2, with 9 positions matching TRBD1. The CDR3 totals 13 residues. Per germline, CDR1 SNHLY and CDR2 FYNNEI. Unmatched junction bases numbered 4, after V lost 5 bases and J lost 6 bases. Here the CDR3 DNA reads TGTGCCAGCAGTTTACAGGGGGCAGATGGCTACACCTTC. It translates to CASSLQGADGYTF.

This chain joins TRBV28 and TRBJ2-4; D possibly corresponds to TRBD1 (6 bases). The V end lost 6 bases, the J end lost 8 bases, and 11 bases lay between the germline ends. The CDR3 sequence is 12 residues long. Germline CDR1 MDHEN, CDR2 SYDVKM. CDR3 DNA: TGTGCCAGCAGGGAACAGGGATACATTCAGTACTTC. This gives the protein CASREQGYIQYF.

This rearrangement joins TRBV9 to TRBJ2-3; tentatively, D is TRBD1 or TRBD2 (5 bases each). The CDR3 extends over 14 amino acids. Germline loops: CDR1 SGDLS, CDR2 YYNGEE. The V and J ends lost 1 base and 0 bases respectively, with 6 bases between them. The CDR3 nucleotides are TGTGCCAGCAGCGTATGGGGGAGCACAGATACGCAGTATTTT. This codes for CASSVWGSTDTQYF.

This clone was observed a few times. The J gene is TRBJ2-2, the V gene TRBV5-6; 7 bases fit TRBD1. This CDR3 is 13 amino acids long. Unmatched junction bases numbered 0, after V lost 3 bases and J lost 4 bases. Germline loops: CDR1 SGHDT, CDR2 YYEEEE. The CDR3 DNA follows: TGTGCCAGCAGCTGGACAGGCACCGGGGAGCTGTTTTTT. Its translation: CASSWTGTGELFF.

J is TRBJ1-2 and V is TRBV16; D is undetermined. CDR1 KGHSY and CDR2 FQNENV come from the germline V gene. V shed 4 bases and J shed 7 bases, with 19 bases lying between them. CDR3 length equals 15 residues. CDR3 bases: TGTGCCAGCAGCCCCACCTCCTTAGGAGGAGGTGGCTACACCTTC. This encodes CASSPTSLGGGGYTF.

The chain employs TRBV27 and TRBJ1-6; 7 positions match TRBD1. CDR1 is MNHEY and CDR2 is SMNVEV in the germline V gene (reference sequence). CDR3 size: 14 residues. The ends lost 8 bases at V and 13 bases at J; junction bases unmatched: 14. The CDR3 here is CASSARDRGGPLHF. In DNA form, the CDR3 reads TGTGCCAGCTCGGCGAGGGACAGAGGCGGGCCCCTCCACTTT.

Here the CDR3 DNA reads TGTGCCAGCAGCCGACGAGAGACCCAGTACTTC. It encodes CASSRRETQYF. The rearrangement uses TRBV11-3 and TRBJ2-5, with unresolved D. CDR1 SGHNT and CDR2 YENEEA come from the germline V gene. Trimming took 5 bases from V and 4 from J, leaving 5 bases between them. This CDR3 spans 11 amino acids.

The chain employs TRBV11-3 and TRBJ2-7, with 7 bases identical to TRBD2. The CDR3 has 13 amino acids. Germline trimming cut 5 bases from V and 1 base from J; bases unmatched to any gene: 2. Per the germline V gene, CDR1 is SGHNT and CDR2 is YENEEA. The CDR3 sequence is CASSPGGSYEQYF. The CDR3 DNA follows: TGTGCCAGCAGCCCGGGGGGTTCCTACGAGCAGTACTTC.

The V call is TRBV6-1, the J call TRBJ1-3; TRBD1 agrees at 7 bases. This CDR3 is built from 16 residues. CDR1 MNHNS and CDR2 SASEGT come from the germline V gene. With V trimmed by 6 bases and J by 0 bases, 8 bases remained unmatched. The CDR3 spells CASREQGTLSGNTIYF. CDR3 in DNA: TGTGCCAGCAGGGAACAGGGGACTCTCTCTGGAAACACCATATATTTT.

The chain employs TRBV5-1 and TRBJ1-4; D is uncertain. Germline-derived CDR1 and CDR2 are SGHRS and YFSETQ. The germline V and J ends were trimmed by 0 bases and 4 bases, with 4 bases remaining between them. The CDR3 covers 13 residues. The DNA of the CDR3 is TGCGCCAGCAGCTTGGGATATAATGAAAAACTGTTTTTT. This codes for CASSLGYNEKLFF.

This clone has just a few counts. The CDR3 DNA reads as TGCAGCGTCTCGGTGGTCGGTGGGACTGAAGCTTTCTTT. It encodes CSVSVVGGTEAFF. The chain links TRBV29-1 to TRBJ1-1, with unresolved D. The CDR3 loop spans 13 amino acids. V dropped 6 bases and J dropped 5 bases, with 16 bases sitting between them. Germline V CDR1 and CDR2: SQVTM, ANQGSEA.

CDR3 sequence: CASSLERGLAKNIQYF. The CDR3 DNA is TGTGCCAGCAGCTTAGAAAGAGGGTTAGCCAAAAACATTCAGTACTTC. The chain couples TRBV13 to TRBJ2-4; D possibly corresponds to TRBD2 (5 bases). Trimming removed 1 base from V and 0 bases from J, with 10 bases in between. CDR1 and CDR2 (germline): PRHDT, FYEKMQ (reference sequence). The CDR3 loop spans 16 amino acids.

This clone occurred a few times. The CDR3 region has the DNA TGTGCCAGCAGCTTAACATACGACACTGAAGCTTTCTTT. Its translation: CASSLTYDTEAFF. The chain couples TRBV7-3 to TRBJ1-1; no reliable D call. V lost 0 bases, J lost 3 bases, and 5 bases lay in between. Germline CDR1 and CDR2: SGHTA and FQGTGA. There are 13 residues in the CDR3.

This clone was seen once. DNA of the CDR3: TGTGCCAGCAGTTACACGGACAGGGGCTATGGCTACACCTTC. Encoded protein: CASSYTDRGYGYTF. The chain joins TRBV6-5 to TRBJ1-2, with TRBD1 identical over 9 bases. V was pared by 2 bases and J by 4 bases, with 2 bases of the junction left unmatched. CDR3 length: 14 amino acids. CDR1 and CDR2 from the germline V gene are MNHEY and SVGAGI.

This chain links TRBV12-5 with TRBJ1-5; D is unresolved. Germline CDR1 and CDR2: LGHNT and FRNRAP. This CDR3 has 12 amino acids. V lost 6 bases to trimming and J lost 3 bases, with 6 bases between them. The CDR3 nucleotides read TGTGCTAGTGGGCAGGACAATCAGCCCCAGCATTTT. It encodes CASGQDNQPQHF.

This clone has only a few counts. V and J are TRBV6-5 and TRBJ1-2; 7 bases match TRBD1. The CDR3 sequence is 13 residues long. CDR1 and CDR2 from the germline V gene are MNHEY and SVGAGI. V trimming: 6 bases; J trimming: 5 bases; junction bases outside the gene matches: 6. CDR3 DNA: TGTGCCAGCAGACGGGGACAGAAATATGGCTACACCTTC. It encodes CASRRGQKYGYTF.

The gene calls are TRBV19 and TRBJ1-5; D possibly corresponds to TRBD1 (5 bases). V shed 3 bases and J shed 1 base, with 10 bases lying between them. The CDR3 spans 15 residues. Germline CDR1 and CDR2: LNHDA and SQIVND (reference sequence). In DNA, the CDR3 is TGTGCCAGTAGTATCCAGGGAACCAGCAATCAGCCCCAGCATTTT. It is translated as CASSIQGTSNQPQHF.